Each of the 10 T cell receptor beta chains below was sequenced from the same sample in a study of T-cell memory formation after mild COVID-19. Via MiXCR, TCRdb re-called the 5' RACE reads, giving one row per CDR3 protein. Counted here are around 250,000 distinct CDR3 sequences, 8% to 9.5% occurring once; the ten biggest clones make up more than 20%. The sequencing input was PBMCs or a T cell subset sorted from them (not recorded which). These receptors originate from a man between 18 and 29 years old who had mild COVID-19 (a few samples of this study predate the infection). Cell type and time point are not known.

The rearrangement uses TRBV7-9 and TRBJ2-7; 10 bases align to TRBD2. V lost 5 bases to trimming and J lost 0 bases; unmatched junction nucleotides: 4. CDR3 length equals 15 residues. Germline-derived CDR1 and CDR2 are SEHNR and FQNEAQ (reference sequence). In nucleotides, the CDR3 is TGTGCCAGCAGCCCGGGACTAGCGACCTCCTACGAGCAGTACTTC. Protein sequence: CASSPGLATSYEQYF.

The chain recombines TRBV15 with TRBJ1-1; D gene ambiguous. Trimming removed 0 bases from V and 2 bases from J, with 10 bases in between. This CDR3 has 15 residues. Germline values: CDR1 LNHNV, CDR2 YYDKDF (reference sequence). The CDR3 DNA reads TGTGCCACCAGCAGAGATTTTAAACCAAACACTGAAGCTTTCTTT. This codes for CATSRDFKPNTEAFF.

This clonotype was seen at least ten times. The chain employs TRBV19 and TRBJ1-2; D might be TRBD1 (5 bases). CDR3 length: 15 residues. V lost 6 bases to trimming and J lost 0 bases, with 14 bases between them. Per germline, CDR1 LNHDA and CDR2 SQIVND (reference sequence). Here the CDR3 reads CASRMFQGANYGYTF. DNA for the CDR3: TGTGCCAGTAGAATGTTCCAGGGAGCTAACTATGGCTACACCTTC. The full variable domain, its missing parts supplied by reference TRBV19 and TRBJ1-2, is DGGITQSPKYLFRKEGQNVTLSCEQNLNHDAMYWYRQDPGQGLRLIYYSQIVNDFQKGDIAEGYSVSREKKESFPLTVTSAQKNPTAFYLCASRMFQGANYGYTFGSGTRLTVV.

This clonotype is a singleton in its sample. V usage is TRBV6-5 and J usage is TRBJ1-6, with TRBD1 as a possible D gene (5 bases). Germline assignment: CDR1 MNHEY and CDR2 SVGAGI. Trimming left V 4 bases short and J 11 bases short, with 12 bases between. CDR3 length equals 13 residues. CDR3 protein: CASSLGTTAPLHF. DNA for the CDR3: TGTGCCAGCAGTTTAGGGACCACTGCACCCCTCCACTTT.

As DNA, the CDR3 is TGTGCCAGCAGTTTTTATGGGCAGACCCAGTACTTC. Its translation is CASSFYGQTQYF. The V gene is TRBV28, the J gene TRBJ2-5; the D is unclear. The V end was cut by 3 bases, the J end by 6 bases, with 8 bases between. Germline values: CDR1 MDHEN, CDR2 SYDVKM. The CDR3 is 12 residues long.

The table lists this clonotype with a few counts. The rearrangement links TRBV5-5 to TRBJ2-3; a weak D match, TRBD2 (5 bases). Trimming removed 2 bases at V and 2 bases at J, with 9 bases between. Germline CDR1 SGHKS, CDR2 YYEKEE (reference sequence). The CDR3 consists of 14 residues. The CDR3 loop reads CASSLDYFTDTQYF. The CDR3 nucleotides are TGTGCCAGCAGCTTAGACTACTTCACAGATACGCAGTATTTT.

This chain connects TRBV4-3 to TRBJ1-6; no reliable D call. Trimming removed 8 bases at V and 7 bases at J, with 12 bases between. The CDR3 covers 13 residues. From germline, CDR1 is LGHNA and CDR2 YSLEER. CDR3 loop: CASSGFANSPLHF. The CDR3 nucleotides read TGCGCCAGCTCAGGTTTCGCGAATTCACCCCTCCACTTT.

As concerns this clonotype: One end of the junction fails to match germline, which may point to a read error. This chain connects TRBV7-9 to TRBJ2-7; no definite D call. The CDR3 spans 13 residues. Germline V gene lookup returns CDR1 SEHNR and CDR2 FQNEAQ (reference sequence). For the CDR3, the DNA is TGTGCCAGCAACTTAGTATTAGGGAACGAGCAGTACTTC. Encoded protein: CASNLVLGNEQYF.

The sample holds many counts of this clonotype. This rearrangement joins TRBV5-1 to TRBJ2-2, with 11 bases identical to TRBD2. The germline V gene has CDR1 SGHRS and CDR2 YFSETQ. The J segment lost 4 bases and the V segment lost 3 bases, leaving 5 bases of the junction unmatched. The CDR3 sequence is 16 residues long. The CDR3, as DNA: TGCGCCAGCAGCTCTACTAGCGGGGGCCTCACCGGGGAGCTGTTTTTT. Translated: CASSSTSGGLTGELFF.

The chain has TRBV4-1 and TRBJ2-3; 8 nucleotides line up with TRBD2. Per germline, CDR1 MGHRA and CDR2 YSYEKL. Trimming took 4 bases from V and 4 from J; bases not matched to a gene: 4. CDR3 length: 14 residues. The CDR3 region has the DNA TGCGCCAGCAGCCCCGGGGGGGCCCCAGATACGCAGTATTTT. As protein: CASSPGGAPDTQYF.